What follows are 26 T cell receptor beta chains derived from one specimen sequenced in a study of blood T cell repertoires in COVID-19. Measured with immunoSEQ multiplex PCR; TCRdb has only the in-frame clones, and not every one. Of some 48,000 clones in the sample, approximately 84% were seen once. Sequencing used peripheral blood. These receptors were collected from a woman older than 75 with COVID-19, enrolled during active disease.

This clone was recorded once. V gene TRBV6-8 combines with J gene TRBJ1-1; no definite D call. This CDR3 contains 16 residues. Trimming pared 2 bases from V and 4 bases from J, leaving 17 bases between. CDR1 and CDR2 from the germline V gene are MNHGY and SAAAGT. The CDR3: CASSYGPARARTEAFF. DNA for the CDR3: TGTGCCAGCAGTTACGGGCCCGCGAGGGCCCGCACTGAAGCTTTCTTT.

The rearrangement joins TRBV4-1 to TRBJ1-6; tentative D call: TRBD1 (6 bases). Germline assignment: CDR1 MGHRA and CDR2 YSYEKL. Trimming stripped 4 bases from V and 2 bases from J, with 18 bases between. CDR3 length: 18 residues. CDR3 in amino acids: CASSRSQGRGTYNSPLHF. Here the CDR3 DNA reads TGCGCCAGCAGCCGCTCACAGGGCAGAGGGACCTATAATTCACCCCTCCACTTT.

This rearrangement joins TRBV2 to TRBJ1-6, with 10 bases identical to TRBD1. Germline V CDR1 and CDR2: SNHLY, FYNNEI. This CDR3 is built from 15 residues. V lost 6 bases and J lost 7; bases outside the gene matches: 6. This chain's CDR3 is CASSLWDRGNSPLHF. The CDR3 nucleotides read TGTGCCAGCAGCCTATGGGACAGGGGAAATTCACCCCTCCACTTT. Together with reference TRBV2 and TRBJ1-6, the CDR3 gives the full variable domain: EPEVTQTPSHQVTQMGQEVILRCVPISNHLYFYWYRQILGQKVEFLVSFYNNEISEKSEIFDDQFSVERPDGSNFTLKIRSTKLEDSAMYFCASSLWDRGNSPLHFGNGTRLTVT.

This chain joins TRBV14 and TRBJ1-5, with D possibly matching TRBD1 (6 bases). Germline CDR1 is SGHDN and CDR2 is FVKESK. The CDR3 loop spans 17 amino acids. V shed 0 bases and J shed 5 bases, with 17 bases lying between them. The CDR3 reads CASSQDGTRTRYQPQHF. The CDR3 region has the DNA TGTGCCAGCAGCCAAGACGGGACACGGACACGGTATCAGCCCCAGCATTTT.

This rearrangement joins TRBV12-3 or TRBV12-4 to TRBJ1-5; D is unresolved. This CDR3 has 12 amino acids. V was trimmed by 7 bases and J by 5 bases, leaving 9 bases between them. CDR3 amino acids: CASKRRDQPQHF. In nucleotides, the CDR3 is TGTGCCAGCAAACGGAGGGATCAGCCCCAGCATTTT.

This chain uses TRBV7-2 with TRBJ1-2; D not resolved. CDR1 and CDR2 (germline): SGHTA, FQGNSA. Trimming left V 6 bases short and J 1 base short, with 9 bases between. CDR3 length: 13 amino acids. This chain's CDR3 is CASSSQINYGYTF. The CDR3 region has the DNA TGTGCCAGCAGTTCCCAGATTAACTATGGCTACACCTTC.

The chain links TRBV29-1 to TRBJ1-2; 7 bases are shared with TRBD1. Looked up from germline, CDR1 is SQVTM and CDR2 is ANQGSEA. Losses at the gene ends were 2 bases for V and 4 bases for J; bases not matched to a gene: 13. This CDR3 is built from 16 residues. CDR3 in amino acids: CSVEKGTEYRSYGYTF. The CDR3, as DNA: TGCAGCGTTGAAAAGGGGACAGAATATCGTTCCTATGGCTACACCTTC.

This rearrangement joins TRBV24-1 to TRBJ1-4, with D possibly being TRBD1 (6 bases). The germline V and J ends were trimmed by 2 bases and 5 bases, with 8 bases remaining between them. Per germline, CDR1 KGHDR and CDR2 SFDVKD. The CDR3 covers 14 residues. CDR3 DNA sequence: TGTGCCACCAGTGATTCGGACAGCAATGAAAAACTGTTTTTT. This translates into CATSDSDSNEKLFF.

The chain combines TRBV7-2 with TRBJ2-1; 9 nucleotides align to TRBD1. V lost 1 base and J lost 4; bases outside the gene matches: 2. Germline CDR1 and CDR2: SGHTA and FQGNSA. The CDR3 runs 15 residues. Here the CDR3 DNA reads TGTGCCAGCAGCTTAGTCGGGACAGGGTACAATGAGCAGTTCTTC. Its translation is CASSLVGTGYNEQFF.

This rearrangement joins TRBV5-6 to TRBJ2-4; possibly TRBD2 for D (6 bases). The CDR3 has 15 residues. Trimming cost V 3 bases and J 7 bases, with 17 bases left between them. Germline values: CDR1 SGHDT, CDR2 YYEEEE. CDR3 coding DNA: TGTGCCAGCAGCTACCCCCCCCCGGGGGACAACATTCAGTACTTC. Translating gives CASSYPPPGDNIQYF.

This clone was seen once. The chain recombines TRBV7-9 with TRBJ2-7, with D tentatively TRBD2 (6 bases). This CDR3 has 12 amino acids. V lost 5 bases and J 6 bases, leaving 11 bases between the germline ends. Germline V gene lookup returns CDR1 SEHNR and CDR2 FQNEAQ (reference sequence). As DNA, the CDR3 is TGTGCCAGCAGCCATCCCGGGGGCGAGCAGTACTTC. Translating it yields CASSHPGGEQYF. Full variable domain (rest looked up from reference TRBV7-9 and TRBJ2-7): DTGVSQNPRHKITKRGQNVTFRCDPISEHNRLYWYRQTLGQGPEFLTYFQNEAQLEKSRLLSDRFSAERPKGSFSTLEIQRTEQGDSAMYLCASSHPGGEQYFGPGTRLTVT.

The J gene is TRBJ1-2, the V gene TRBV19; perhaps TRBD1 as D (5 bases). The CDR3 spans 14 residues. Germline V gene lookup returns CDR1 LNHDA and CDR2 SQIVND (reference sequence). V was trimmed by 4 bases and J by 2 bases, leaving 11 bases between them. The CDR3 loop reads CASSNLGPNYGYTF. The CDR3 bases are TGTGCCAGTAGTAATCTGGGGCCAAACTATGGCTACACCTTC.

This clone has just a few counts. The chain joins TRBV6-2 or TRBV6-3 to TRBJ1-2, with TRBD1 matching over 8 bases. Germline CDR1 is MNHEY and CDR2 is SVGEGT. The CDR3 covers 17 residues. J was trimmed by 3 bases and V by 4 bases; bases with no gene match: 13. This CDR3 is CASSLVAGGPRDYGYTF. DNA of the CDR3: TGTGCCAGCAGTTTAGTTGCAGGGGGCCCCCGAGACTATGGCTACACCTTC.

The rearrangement links TRBV5-1 to TRBJ2-7, with D perhaps TRBD2 (5 bases). The CDR3 has 14 residues. Germline V CDR1 and CDR2: SGHRS, YFSETQ. Trimming took off 0 bases at V and 4 bases at J, with 11 bases between the two ends. CDR3 region: CASSLVDGDYEQYF. The CDR3 nucleotides are TGCGCCAGCAGCTTGGTTGACGGGGATTACGAGCAGTACTTC.

In this sample, this clone turned up a few times. This rearrangement joins TRBV27 to TRBJ2-7; 10 nucleotides match TRBD2. J was trimmed by 3 bases and V by 5 bases; bases with no gene match: 10. CDR1 and CDR2 (germline): MNHEY, SMNVEV (reference sequence). The CDR3 contains 16 residues. The CDR3: CASSPGGSGGFYEQYF. The CDR3 DNA sequence: TGTGCCAGCAGTCCCGGGGGTAGCGGGGGGTTCTACGAGCAGTACTTC.

Only a few counts were recorded for this clone. The rearrangement joins TRBV5-1 to TRBJ1-1; 11 bases are shared with TRBD1. There are 16 residues in the CDR3. Per the germline V gene, CDR1 is SGHRS and CDR2 is YFSETQ. Trimming took 3 bases from V and 1 from J; bases not matched to a gene: 5. The chain's CDR3 is CASSSPDRGPNTEAFF. In nucleotides, the CDR3 is TGCGCCAGCAGCTCGCCGGACAGGGGGCCGAACACTGAAGCTTTCTTT.

In its sample, this clone was seen once. The V call is TRBV6-5, the J call TRBJ1-1, with a possible D match to TRBD1 (5 bases). The V gene's germline CDR1 is MNHEY and CDR2 SVGAGI. The CDR3 is 15 residues long. The V and J ends lost 4 bases and 1 base respectively, with 13 bases between them. The CDR3 coding sequence is TGTGCCAGCAGTTCCCGGGGGGGTGAGAACACTGAAGCTTTCTTT. This translates into CASSSRGGENTEAFF.

This sequence joins TRBV4-1 and TRBJ1-2, with D unclear. CDR3 length: 15 residues. Per the germline V gene, CDR1 is MGHRA and CDR2 is YSYEKL. V lost 2 bases, J lost 6 bases, and 16 bases lay in between. In DNA form, the CDR3 reads TGCGCCAGCAGCCAACTCAGTGGACGCGGGCATGGCTACACCTTC. Translation gives CASSQLSGRGHGYTF.

This sequence joins TRBV5-6 and TRBJ1-6; no reliable D call. From germline, CDR1 is SGHDT and CDR2 YYEEEE. The CDR3 sequence is 13 residues long. Trimming removed 7 bases at V and 0 bases at J, with 5 bases between. In DNA, the CDR3 is TGTGCCAGCCGGAGCTCCTATAATTCACCCCTCCACTTT. It encodes CASRSSYNSPLHF. Combining the CDR3 with reference TRBV5-6 and TRBJ1-6 gives the whole variable domain DAGVTQSPTHLIKTRGQQVTLRCSPKSGHDTVSWYQQALGQGPQFIFQYYEEEERQRGNFPDRFSGHQFPNYSSELNVNALLLGDSALYLCASRSSYNSPLHFGNGTRLTVT.

The rearrangement uses TRBV27 and TRBJ1-2, with TRBD1 as a possible D gene (6 bases). V lost 2 bases, J lost 9 bases, and 13 bases lay in between. Germline V gene lookup returns CDR1 MNHEY and CDR2 SMNVEV (reference sequence). The CDR3 spans 13 residues. The CDR3 DNA is TGTGCCAGCAGTTTAAACGGGGGGCGGAGCTACACCTTC. Its protein is CASSLNGGRSYTF.

V usage is TRBV5-1 and J usage is TRBJ2-7, with TRBD1 identical over 9 bases. After removal of 6 bases from V and 2 bases from J, the junction contained 12 bases not matched to a gene. This CDR3 contains 16 residues. Germline CDR1 is SGHRS and CDR2 is YFSETQ. CDR3 coding DNA: TGCGCCAGCACCAAGGGGGGACAGGGTCTAACCTACGAGCAGTACTTC. Amino acids: CASTKGGQGLTYEQYF.

The V and J genes are TRBV7-8 and TRBJ2-1; 11 bases agree with TRBD2. CDR3 length equals 17 residues. The germline V gene has CDR1 SGHVS and CDR2 FQNEAQ. Unmatched junction bases numbered 14, after V lost 5 bases and J lost 8 bases. The CDR3 nucleotides read TGTGCCAGCAGCACAACCGGGACTAGCGGAGCCACATATGAGCAGTTCTTC. Translating it yields CASSTTGTSGATYEQFF.

In regard to this clone: A read error is possible here, since a much larger clone lies one base away. Other DNA sequences within the sample encode an identical CDR3. The V call is TRBV11-3, the J call TRBJ2-3, with D possibly matching TRBD1 (5 bases). Germline CDR1 SGHNT, CDR2 YENEEA. Trimming pared 5 bases from V and 3 bases from J, leaving 6 bases between. The CDR3 spans 12 residues. The DNA of the CDR3 is TGTGCCAGCAGCCCAGGGACAGATACGCAGTATTTT. This translates into CASSPGTDTQYF.

The chain combines TRBV19 with TRBJ1-2, with D unresolved. The V gene's germline CDR1 is LNHDA and CDR2 SQIVND (reference sequence). The CDR3 length is 14 residues. V lost 3 bases and J 4 bases, leaving 12 bases between the germline ends. CDR3 loop: CASSIGPLSYGYTF. DNA of the CDR3: TGTGCCAGTAGTATTGGCCCGTTAAGCTATGGCTACACCTTC.

The gene calls are TRBV5-1 and TRBJ1-2; 7 nucleotides match TRBD1. The germline V gene has CDR1 SGHRS and CDR2 YFSETQ. The CDR3 runs 14 residues. The V gene end was trimmed by 4 bases and the J gene end by 2 bases; junction bases not matched to a gene: 5. The CDR3 DNA is TGCGCCAGCAGCGTGGGACAGCTGAACTATGGCTACACCTTC. Amino acid sequence: CASSVGQLNYGYTF.

The rearrangement links TRBV18 to TRBJ2-3, with 9 bases lining up with TRBD1. Germline CDR1 and CDR2: KGHSH and LQKENI. Trimming cost V 1 base and J 11 bases; bases outside gene matches: 7. The CDR3 length is 14 residues. In nucleotides, the CDR3 is TGTGCCAGCTCACCACGGACAGGGGAATCTAGGCAGTATTTT. Translating it yields CASSPRTGESRQYF.